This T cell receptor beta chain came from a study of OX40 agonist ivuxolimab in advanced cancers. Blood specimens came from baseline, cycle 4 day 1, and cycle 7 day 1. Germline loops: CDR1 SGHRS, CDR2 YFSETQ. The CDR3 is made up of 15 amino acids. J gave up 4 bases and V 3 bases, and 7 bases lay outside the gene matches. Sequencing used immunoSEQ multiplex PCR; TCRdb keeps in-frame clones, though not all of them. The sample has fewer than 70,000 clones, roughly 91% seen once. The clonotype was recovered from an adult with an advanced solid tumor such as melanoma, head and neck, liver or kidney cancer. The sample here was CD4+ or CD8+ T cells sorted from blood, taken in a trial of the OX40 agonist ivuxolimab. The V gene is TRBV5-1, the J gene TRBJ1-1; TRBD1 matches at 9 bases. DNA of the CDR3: TGCGCCAGCAGCTCGAGAATACAGGGGGCCACTGAAGCTTTCTTT. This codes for CASSSRIQGATEAFF.